The clone carrying this T cell receptor (beta chain) was counted ten times or more. This record belongs to a study of T cells after posttransplantation cyclophosphamide. Produced via immunoSEQ multiplex PCR; TCRdb's table is partial and in-frame only. Singletons are absent from the sample, which has some 23,000 clones. Treatment was busulfan-fludarabine conditioning, a marrow graft, and cyclophosphamide on days +3 and +4. There are 14 residues in the CDR3. Trimming removed 6 bases at V and 3 bases at J, with 13 bases between. CDR1 ENHRY and CDR2 SYGVKD come from the germline V gene. The chain is built from TRBV10-3 and TRBJ2-3; tentatively, D is TRBD2 (6 bases). The specimen was PBMCs, collected after allogeneic stem cell transplant with posttransplant cyclophosphamide. The TCR sequence derives from a male patient under 35 who received an allogeneic stem cell transplant from a related donor, was CMV-positive, and had no GVHD. Some T cells may originate from the graft donor. This CDR3 is CAISPGEITDTQYF. The DNA of the CDR3 is TGTGCCATCAGCCCGGGAGAGATTACAGATACGCAGTATTTT.